The rows below give T cell receptor beta chains drawn from one sample of a study of T cell responses to AZD1222 COVID-19 vaccine. Libraries were prepared by immunoSEQ multiplex PCR; TCRdb keeps only in-frame clonotypes and omits some of them. The table records 100,000 to 150,000 clones, approximately 85% of them present only once. This material consisted of peripheral blood, taken on day 0 of AZD1222 vaccination. These receptors were collected from an adult in good health. The CDR3 runs from the conserved cysteine through the conserved F or W. D genes are given only for firm matches. Size is stated for part of the rows, as once, few or many counts, or as a class when the clone is expanded.

length,D,J,size,V,CDR3,DNA
13,-,TRBJ2-1,many,TRBV18,CASSPPESNEQFF,TGTGCCAGCTCACCACCGGAGAGCAATGAGCAGTTCTTC
15,-,TRBJ1-1,-,TRBV19,CASSSPGDADTEAFF,TGTGCCAGTAGTTCCCCAGGGGACGCAGACACTGAAGCTTTCTTT
13,-,TRBJ1-1,-,TRBV6-4,CASSAGQNTEAFF,TGTGCCAGCAGCGCCGGACAGAACACTGAAGCTTTCTTT
13,-,TRBJ1-1,few,TRBV29-1,CSVGQGVRTEAFF,TGCAGCGTTGGCCAGGGAGTAAGGACTGAAGCTTTCTTT
15,TRBD1,TRBJ1-6,-,TRBV19,CASRSGQGGGSPLHF,TGTGCCAGTAGATCGGGACAGGGAGGAGGATCACCCCTCCACTTT
15,-,TRBJ1-1,-,TRBV15,CATSRDQAVGVEAFF,TGTGCCACCAGCAGAGATCAGGCCGTGGGGGTTGAAGCTTTCTTT
14,-,TRBJ1-1,-,TRBV11-2,CASSLDWGGTEAFF,TGTGCCAGCAGCTTAGATTGGGGTGGCACTGAAGCTTTCTTT
14,-,TRBJ2-1,-,TRBV6-5,CASSSTSVNNEQFF,TGTGCCAGCAGCTCCACGAGCGTCAACAATGAGCAGTTCTTC
12,-,TRBJ2-1,-,TRBV5-5,CASSLRGAEQFF,TGTGCCAGCAGCTTACGGGGCGCTGAGCAGTTCTTC
14,-,TRBJ1-5,-,TRBV30,CAWSSSGDNQPQHF,TGTGCCTGGAGTTCGTCAGGGGATAATCAGCCCCAGCATTTT
13,-,TRBJ1-2,-,TRBV18,CASSPIGDYGYTF,TGTGCCAGCTCACCAATCGGAGACTATGGCTACACCTTC
15,-,TRBJ1-2,-,TRBV19,CASSTKGRRHRGYTF,TGTGCCAGTAGTACGAAGGGAAGACGCCATCGCGGCTACACCTTC
14,-,TRBJ1-6,-,TRBV28,CASSFSSQNSPLHF,TGTGCCAGCAGTTTCAGCAGTCAAAATTCACCCCTCCACTTT
17,TRBD1,TRBJ1-5,-,TRBV18,CASSPVRDRGSNQPQHF,TGTGCCAGCTCACCAGTCCGGGACAGGGGATCCAATCAGCCCCAGCATTTT
16,TRBD2,TRBJ2-7,-,TRBV4-2,CASSQDEASGSYEQYF,TGTGCCAGCAGCCAAGATGAGGCTAGCGGCTCCTACGAGCAGTACTTC
18,TRBD1,TRBJ1-3,-,TRBV11-2,CASSWGTDPVLDVNTIYF,TGTGCCAGCAGCTGGGGGACAGACCCGGTCCTGGATGTAAACACCATATATTTT
16,-,TRBJ2-2,-,TRBV24-1,CATSSWTRGWSGELFF,TGTGCCACCAGTTCGTGGACCAGGGGTTGGTCCGGGGAGCTGTTTTTT
15,-,TRBJ2-3,once,TRBV6-4,CASSDSSRGLDTQYF,TGTGCCAGCAGTGACTCGAGTAGGGGTCTAGATACGCAGTATTTT
14,TRBD1,TRBJ1-6,-,TRBV18,CASSKDRANSPLHF,TGTGCCAGCTCCAAGGACAGGGCCAATTCACCCCTCCACTTT
13,-,TRBJ1-4,-,TRBV29-1,CSVIGTQREKLFF,TGCAGCGTGATCGGGACTCAAAGGGAAAAACTGTTTTTT
17,TRBD2,TRBJ2-1,once,TRBV19,CASTGSGAIRSYNEQFF,TGTGCCAGTACCGGTAGCGGGGCAATCCGCTCCTACAATGAGCAGTTCTTC
16,-,TRBJ1-1,-,TRBV11-3,CASSLVHEGLSTEAFF,TGTGCCAGCAGCTTAGTACATGAGGGCTTAAGCACTGAAGCTTTCTTT
14,TRBD2,TRBJ2-1,-,TRBV5-1,CASSWSGDANEQFF,TGCGCCAGCAGCTGGAGCGGGGATGCTAATGAGCAGTTCTTC
15,TRBD1,TRBJ2-5,-,TRBV14,CASSPLPGQQETQYF,TGTGCCAGCAGTCCACTTCCGGGACAGCAAGAGACCCAGTACTTC
14,TRBD1,TRBJ1-1,-,TRBV27,CASSPRTGTPEAFF,TGTGCCAGCAGTCCGCGGACAGGAACCCCTGAAGCTTTCTTT
16,-,TRBJ2-2,-,TRBV2,CASTQGTRRNTGELFF,TGTGCCAGCACACAGGGTACCCGAAGGAACACCGGGGAGCTGTTTTTT
15,TRBD1,TRBJ2-7,-,TRBV10-1,CASSVGQGSRYEQYF,TGCGCCAGCAGTGTGGGACAGGGCAGCCGCTACGAGCAGTACTTC
15,-,TRBJ1-5,-,TRBV4-1,CASSQVVGLGQPQHF,TGCGCCAGCAGCCAAGTCGTAGGTCTGGGTCAGCCCCAGCATTTT
18,TRBD1,TRBJ1-4,-,TRBV24-1,CATSDAPGEDRGGEKLFF,TGTGCCACCAGTGACGCGCCAGGGGAAGACAGGGGTGGCGAAAAACTGTTTTTT